This TCR beta chain emerged from a study of shared clonotypes between healthy human individuals. Broader study findings: Larger estimated richness was generally recorded for naive subsets relative to memory subsets. Few donors restricted represented genetic and exposure-history diversity.

This clone has only one observation. What it binds is unknown. Sorted-subset replicate PCR reactions contained 200 ng DNA, corresponding to some 29,000 T cell genomes. TCRdb's table, derived via immunoSEQ multiplex PCR, lists solely in-frame clones and lacks some. There are about 2 million clones in the sample; about 95% occur only once, and 0.13% lies in the top ten. Germline CDR1 and CDR2: MNHNY and SVGAGI (reference sequence). The CDR3 runs to 15 residues. Trimming stripped 0 bases from V and 5 bases from J, with 13 bases between. This sequence was found in a man aged 18 to 30 in good health. Sequencing used naive CD4+ T cells sorted from blood. Subset defined: CD45RA+ positively selected. J is TRBJ1-1 and V is TRBV6-6, with D unresolved. CDR3 DNA sequence: TGTGCCAGCAGTTACTCGGATATAAGGGCTACTGAAGCTTTCTTT. Protein: CASSYSDIRATEAFF.